Presented here are 13 T cell receptor beta chains from one specimen sequenced in a study of T cell responses to AZD1222 COVID-19 vaccine. Using immunoSEQ multiplex PCR, the repertoire was profiled, and TCRdb retains in-frame clones only, with some absent. The data contain about 140,000 clones, approximately 93% of them singletons. Material: peripheral blood, obtained after recovery from COVID-19. Receptors were obtained from an adult who had recovered from COVID-19.

V is TRBV5-4 and J is TRBJ1-1, with D unresolved. CDR1 and CDR2 (germline): SGHNT, YYREEE (reference sequence). The CDR3 spans 14 residues. V was pared by 4 bases and J by 4 bases, with 14 bases between. CDR3 in amino acids: CASSTSGGVTEAFF. The CDR3 DNA sequence: TGTGCCAGCAGCACAAGCGGTGGTGTCACTGAAGCTTTCTTT.

The chain uses TRBV11-2 and TRBJ2-7; the D gene could be TRBD1 or TRBD2 (5 bases each). The germline CDR1 and CDR2 sequences are SGHAT and FQNNGV. The CDR3 runs to 16 residues. Between the trimmed V and J ends, which lost 5 bases and 2 bases, there was a span of 19 bases. CDR3 residues: CASSPSGQEDTYEQYF. In nucleotides, the CDR3 is TGTGCCAGCAGCCCCAGTGGTCAGGAGGACACCTACGAGCAGTACTTC.

The chain links TRBV5-1 to TRBJ1-2, with D maybe TRBD1 (5 bases). Between the trimmed V and J ends, which lost 0 bases and 4 bases, there was a span of 13 bases. This CDR3 has 15 residues. CDR1 SGHRS and CDR2 YFSETQ come from the germline V gene. This CDR3 reads CASSLVQGPIYGYTF. CDR3 DNA: TGCGCCAGCAGCTTGGTTCAGGGTCCAATCTATGGCTACACCTTC.

V usage is TRBV28 and J usage is TRBJ1-5, with 8 bases identical to TRBD1. The CDR3 totals 14 residues. Germline assignment: CDR1 MDHEN and CDR2 SYDVKM. Unmatched junction bases numbered 2, after V lost 3 bases and J lost 4 bases. The CDR3 is CASSLTGVNQPQHF. For the CDR3, the DNA is TGTGCCAGCAGTTTGACAGGGGTGAATCAGCCCCAGCATTTT. Full variable domain (missing parts from reference TRBV28 and TRBJ1-5): DVKVTQSSRYLVKRTGEKVFLECVQDMDHENMFWYRQDPGLGLRLIYFSYDVKMKEKGDIPEGYSVSREKKERFSLILESASTNQTSMYLCASSLTGVNQPQHFGDGTRLSIL.

The chain uses TRBV2 and TRBJ2-1; 8 bases map to TRBD2. The CDR3 consists of 11 residues. The J segment lost 12 bases and the V segment lost 2 bases, leaving 0 bases of the junction unmatched. CDR1 is SNHLY and CDR2 is FYNNEI in the germline V gene. CDR3 in DNA: TGTGCCAGCAGTGAAACTAGCGGGCAGTTCTTC. Translating it yields CASSETSGQFF.

This clone was seen a few times. The genes are TRBV19 and TRBJ1-4, with 10 bases matching TRBD1. Trimming at V came to 5 bases and at J to 8 bases, leaving 5 bases not matched to a gene. This CDR3 region has 14 residues. The germline V gene has CDR1 LNHDA and CDR2 SQIVND (reference sequence). This CDR3 is CASSRQGAAEKLFF. The DNA for the CDR3 is TGTGCCAGTAGTCGACAGGGGGCGGCGGAAAAACTGTTTTTT.

The rearrangement joins TRBV7-8 to TRBJ2-7; a weak D match, TRBD2 (5 bases). V lost 0 bases and J 2 bases, leaving 11 bases between the germline ends. Germline CDR1 and CDR2: SGHVS and FQNEAQ. The length of the CDR3 is 15 residues. CDR3 residues: CASSLASARTYEQYF. The DNA for the CDR3 is TGTGCCAGCAGCTTAGCTAGCGCGAGAACCTACGAGCAGTACTTC. Variable domain in full (rest from reference TRBV7-8 and TRBJ2-7): GAGVSQSPRYKVAKRGQDVALRCDPISGHVSLFWYQQALGQGPEFLTYFQNEAQLDKSGLPSDRFFAERPEGSVSTLKIQRTQQEDSAVYLCASSLASARTYEQYFGPGTRLTVT.

V and J are TRBV2 and TRBJ2-3; a possible D gene is TRBD2 (7 bases). This CDR3 region has 15 residues. Germline V CDR1 and CDR2: SNHLY, FYNNEI. V shed 10 bases and J shed 4 bases, with 21 bases lying between them. CDR3 in amino acids: CATDVNGGLSDTQYF. The CDR3 DNA sequence: TGTGCCACCGACGTGAACGGGGGGCTGTCAGATACGCAGTATTTT.

The chain combines TRBV6-5 with TRBJ1-5; tentative D call: TRBD1 (6 bases). The CDR3 is 14 residues long. Germline-derived CDR1 and CDR2 are MNHEY and SVGAGI. Deletions cut 6 bases from V and 6 bases from J, with 15 bases between. The CDR3 sequence is CASSTDRSAQPQHF. In DNA, the CDR3 is TGTGCCAGCAGCACCGACAGGAGTGCTCAGCCCCAGCATTTT.

The chain employs TRBV6-2 or TRBV6-3 and TRBJ1-1; D unresolved. CDR1 and CDR2 (germline): MNHEY, SVGEGT. Trimming removed 6 bases at V and 5 bases at J, with 10 bases between. CDR3 length: 12 amino acids. The CDR3 nucleotides read TGTGCCAGCAGCAAGCGAGGGACTGAAGCTTTCTTT. This translates into CASSKRGTEAFF.

This rearrangement joins TRBV9 to TRBJ2-6; D gene unclear. The CDR3 length is 14 residues. CDR1 and CDR2 (germline): SGDLS, YYNGEE. Trimming took off 3 bases at V and 4 bases at J, with 8 bases between the two ends. This CDR3 reads CASSGTTGANVLTF. CDR3 DNA: TGTGCCAGCAGCGGTACTACCGGGGCCAACGTCCTGACTTTC.

The V call is TRBV3-1 (or the pseudogene TRBV3-2), the J call TRBJ2-3, with 12 bases fitting TRBD2. J was trimmed by 6 bases and V by 2 bases; bases with no gene match: 12. CDR1 and CDR2 (germline): LGHDT, YNNKEL (reference sequence). CDR3 length equals 18 residues. The CDR3 coding sequence is TGTGCCAGCAGCCAACAGAGACTAGCGGGAGTTGGGGCGGATACGCAGTATTTT. Amino acid sequence: CASSQQRLAGVGADTQYF.

The chain employs TRBV30 and TRBJ1-1, with D hard to call. Germline-derived CDR1 and CDR2 are GTSNPN and SVGIG (reference sequence). The V end was cut by 4 bases, the J end by 1 base, with 10 bases between. The CDR3 length is 13 residues. The CDR3 is CAWNKPGNTEAFF. The CDR3 nucleotides read TGTGCCTGGAACAAACCAGGGAACACTGAAGCTTTCTTT. Supplemented by reference TRBV30 and TRBJ1-1, the full variable domain reads SQTIHQWPATLVQPVGSPLSLECTVEGTSNPNLYWYRQAAGRGLQLLFYSVGIGQISSEVPQNLSASRPQDRQFILSSKKLLLSDSGFYLCAWNKPGNTEAFFGQGTRLTVV.